This note documents a single T cell receptor (beta chain) sequence. The antigen remains undetermined. This may be a read error: a much more frequent sequence differs by one nucleotide. In this CDR3 the conserved last residue, phenylalanine or tryptophan, is missing, so a read error is likely. In the library, unique molecular identifiers were attached to individual cDNA molecules. One entry per CDR3 protein results from TCRdb running MiXCR on the RACE reads. The sample records some 330,000 distinct CDR3 sequences, around 5.5% being singletons. Described time point: pre-sensitization, week 0. Regarding treatment: therapeutic diphenylcyclopropenone sensitization with weekly scalp DPC. This sample is drawn from a study of human T cells and chemical hapten exposure. Overall study: Throughout a study of 20 to 30 weeks, patients underwent weekly scalp administration of diphenylcyclopropenone doses.

The CDR3 consists of 15 residues. The V gene end was trimmed by 5 bases and the J gene end by 1 base; junction bases not matched to a gene: 4. Points from the study as a whole: Positive correlation was observed between PT1 expanded TCR counts and patch test score. While controls formed fewer of them, expanded TCRs formed significantly more large CDR3 similarity clusters.

The TCR was taken from a woman younger than 35 with alopecia areata. Some clones in this sample may be carry-over from other donors' samples. The sample in question was whole blood, obtained in connection with sensitization to the hapten diphenylcyclopropenone (DPC). The chain recombines TRBV12-3 or TRBV12-4 with TRBJ1-4, with TRBD1 identical over 7 bases. CDR3 protein: CASSQPGGTNEKLFS. The CDR3 coding sequence is TGTGCCAGCAGTCAACCAGGGGGAACTAATGAAAAACTGTTTTCT.